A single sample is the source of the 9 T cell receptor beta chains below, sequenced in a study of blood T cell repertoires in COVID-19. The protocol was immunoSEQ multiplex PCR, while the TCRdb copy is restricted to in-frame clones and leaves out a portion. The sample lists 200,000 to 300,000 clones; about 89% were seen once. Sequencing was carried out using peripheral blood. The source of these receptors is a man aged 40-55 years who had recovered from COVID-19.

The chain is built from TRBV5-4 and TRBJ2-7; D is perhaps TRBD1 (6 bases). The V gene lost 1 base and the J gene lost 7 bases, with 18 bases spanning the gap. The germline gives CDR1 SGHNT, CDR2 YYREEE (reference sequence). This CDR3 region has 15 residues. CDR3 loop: CASSLRGQFRNEQYF. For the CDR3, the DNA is TGTGCCAGCAGCTTGAGAGGACAGTTTCGTAATGAGCAGTACTTC.

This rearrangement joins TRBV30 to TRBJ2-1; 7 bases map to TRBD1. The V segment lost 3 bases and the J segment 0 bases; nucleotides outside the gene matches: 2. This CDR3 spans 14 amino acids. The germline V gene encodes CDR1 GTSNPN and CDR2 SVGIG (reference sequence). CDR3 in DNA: TGTGCCTGGAGGACAGGGAGCTCCTACAATGAGCAGTTCTTC. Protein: CAWRTGSSYNEQFF.

The CDR3 DNA reads TGTGCCAGCAGTTTAGCCCCCGGTGGACAGGGAAATTCACCCCTCCACTTT. This gives the protein CASSLAPGGQGNSPLHF. This chain uses TRBV28 with TRBJ1-6, with TRBD1 matching over 8 bases. The CDR3 is 17 amino acids. Germline V lookup: CDR1 MDHEN, CDR2 SYDVKM. After removal of 2 bases from V and 7 bases from J, the junction contained 10 bases not matched to a gene.

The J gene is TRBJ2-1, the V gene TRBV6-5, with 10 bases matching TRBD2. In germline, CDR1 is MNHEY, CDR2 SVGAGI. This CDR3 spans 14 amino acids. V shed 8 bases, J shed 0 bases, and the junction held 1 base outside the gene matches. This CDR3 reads CASSSGSSYNEQFF. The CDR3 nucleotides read TGTGCCAGCTCTAGCGGGAGCTCCTACAATGAGCAGTTCTTC.

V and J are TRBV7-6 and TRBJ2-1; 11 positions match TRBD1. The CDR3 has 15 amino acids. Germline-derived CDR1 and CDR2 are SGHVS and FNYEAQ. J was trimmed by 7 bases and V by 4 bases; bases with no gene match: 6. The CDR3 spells CASSSFGQGANEQFF. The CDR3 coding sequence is TGTGCCAGCAGCTCCTTTGGACAGGGGGCGAATGAGCAGTTCTTC.

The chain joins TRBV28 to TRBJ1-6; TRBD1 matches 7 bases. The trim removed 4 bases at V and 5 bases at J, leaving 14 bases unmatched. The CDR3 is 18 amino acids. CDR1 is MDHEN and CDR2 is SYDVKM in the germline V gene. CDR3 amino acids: CASSSPGTADRNNSPLHF. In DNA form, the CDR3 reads TGTGCCAGCAGTTCGCCAGGGACAGCAGACCGAAATAATTCACCCCTCCACTTT.

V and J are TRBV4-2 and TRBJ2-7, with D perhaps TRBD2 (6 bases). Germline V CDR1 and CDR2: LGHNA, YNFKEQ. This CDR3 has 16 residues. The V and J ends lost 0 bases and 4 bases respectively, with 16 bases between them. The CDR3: CASSQDSGELEYEQYF. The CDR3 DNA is TGTGCCAGCAGCCAAGATTCGGGGGAGTTAGAGTACGAGCAGTACTTC.

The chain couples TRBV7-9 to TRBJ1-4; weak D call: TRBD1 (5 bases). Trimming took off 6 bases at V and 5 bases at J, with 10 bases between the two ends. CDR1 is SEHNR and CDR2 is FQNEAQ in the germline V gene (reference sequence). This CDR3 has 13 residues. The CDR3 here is CASSGGVNEKLFF. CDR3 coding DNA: TGTGCCAGCAGTGGGGGGGTAAATGAAAAACTGTTTTTT.

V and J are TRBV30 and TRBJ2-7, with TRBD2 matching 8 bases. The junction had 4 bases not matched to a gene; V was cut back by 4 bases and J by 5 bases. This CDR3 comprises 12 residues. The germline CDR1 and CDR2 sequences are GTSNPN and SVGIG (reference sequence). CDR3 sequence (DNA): TGTGCCTGGAAGCGGGGGTCCCACGAGCAGTACTTC. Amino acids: CAWKRGSHEQYF.